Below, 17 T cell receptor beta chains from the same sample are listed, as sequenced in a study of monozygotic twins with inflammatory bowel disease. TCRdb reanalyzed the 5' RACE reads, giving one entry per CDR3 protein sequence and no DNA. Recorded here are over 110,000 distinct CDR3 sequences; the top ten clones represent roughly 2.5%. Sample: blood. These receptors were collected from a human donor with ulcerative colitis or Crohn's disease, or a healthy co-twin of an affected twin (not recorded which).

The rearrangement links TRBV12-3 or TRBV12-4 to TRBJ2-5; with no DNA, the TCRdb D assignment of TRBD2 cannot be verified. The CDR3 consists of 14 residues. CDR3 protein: CASSLYTGGETQYF.

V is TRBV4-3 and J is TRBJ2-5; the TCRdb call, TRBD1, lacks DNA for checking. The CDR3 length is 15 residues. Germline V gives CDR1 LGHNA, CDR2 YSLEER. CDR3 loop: CASSQAARIRETQYF.

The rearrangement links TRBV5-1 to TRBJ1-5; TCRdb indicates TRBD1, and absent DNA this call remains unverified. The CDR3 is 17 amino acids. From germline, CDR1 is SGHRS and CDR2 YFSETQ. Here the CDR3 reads CASSLGRGVASNQPQHF. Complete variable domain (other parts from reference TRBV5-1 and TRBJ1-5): KAGVTQTPRYLIKTRGQQVTLSCSPISGHRSVSWYQQTPGQGLQFLFEYFSETQRNKGNFPGRFSGRQFSNSRSEMNVSTLELGDSALYLCASSLGRGVASNQPQHFGDGTRLSIL.

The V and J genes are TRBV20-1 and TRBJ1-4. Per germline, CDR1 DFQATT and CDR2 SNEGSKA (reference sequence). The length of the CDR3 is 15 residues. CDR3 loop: CSARDRAGDNEKLFF.

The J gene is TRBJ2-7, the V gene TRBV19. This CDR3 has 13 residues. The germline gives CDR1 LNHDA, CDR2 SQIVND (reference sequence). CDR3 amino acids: CASAQRNPYEQYF.

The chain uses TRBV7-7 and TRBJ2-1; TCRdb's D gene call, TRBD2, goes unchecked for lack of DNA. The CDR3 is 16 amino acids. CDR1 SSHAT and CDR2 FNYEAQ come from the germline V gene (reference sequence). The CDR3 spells CASSLGLPSSYNEQFF.

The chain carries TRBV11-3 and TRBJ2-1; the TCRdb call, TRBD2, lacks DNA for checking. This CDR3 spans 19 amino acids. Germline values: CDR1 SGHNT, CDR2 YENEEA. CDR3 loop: CASSLVRLAGGPTGNEQFF.

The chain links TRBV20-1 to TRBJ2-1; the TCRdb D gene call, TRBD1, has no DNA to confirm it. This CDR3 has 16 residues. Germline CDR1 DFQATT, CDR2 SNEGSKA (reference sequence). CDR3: CSAAARELGSYNEQFF.

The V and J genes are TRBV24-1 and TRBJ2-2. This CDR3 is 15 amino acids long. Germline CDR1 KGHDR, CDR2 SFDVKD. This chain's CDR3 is CATSDQTANTGELFF.

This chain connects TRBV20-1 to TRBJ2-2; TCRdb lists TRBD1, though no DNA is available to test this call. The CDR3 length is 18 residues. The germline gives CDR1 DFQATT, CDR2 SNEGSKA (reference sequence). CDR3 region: CSARDWAVGTGDTGDLFF.

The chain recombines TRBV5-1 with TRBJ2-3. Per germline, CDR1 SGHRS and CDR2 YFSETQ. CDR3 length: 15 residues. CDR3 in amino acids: CASSLQGPYTDTQYF.

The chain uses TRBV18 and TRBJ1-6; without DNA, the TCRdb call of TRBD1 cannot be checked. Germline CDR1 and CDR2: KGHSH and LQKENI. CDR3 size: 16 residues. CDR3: CASSPRPTGTNSPLHF.

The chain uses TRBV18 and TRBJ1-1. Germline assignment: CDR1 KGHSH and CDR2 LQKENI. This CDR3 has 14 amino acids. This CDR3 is CASSPGGDVAEAFF.

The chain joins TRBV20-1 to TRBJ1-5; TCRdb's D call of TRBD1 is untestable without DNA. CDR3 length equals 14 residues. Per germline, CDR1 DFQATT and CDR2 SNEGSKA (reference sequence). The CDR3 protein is CSALGQGGNQPQHF.

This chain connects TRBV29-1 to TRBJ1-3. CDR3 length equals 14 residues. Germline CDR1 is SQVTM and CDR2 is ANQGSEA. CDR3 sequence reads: CSVENGLPYNTIYF.

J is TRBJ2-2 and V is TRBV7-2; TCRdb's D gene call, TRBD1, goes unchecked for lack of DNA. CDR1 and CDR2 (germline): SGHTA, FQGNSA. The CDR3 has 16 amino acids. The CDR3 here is CASSLAARENTGELFF. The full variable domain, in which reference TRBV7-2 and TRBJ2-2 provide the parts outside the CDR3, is GAGVSQSPSNKVTEKGKDVELRCDPISGHTALYWYRQSLGQGLEFLIYFQGNSAPDKSGLPSDRFSAERTGGSVSTLTIQRTQQEDSAVYLCASSLAARENTGELFFGEGSRLTVL.

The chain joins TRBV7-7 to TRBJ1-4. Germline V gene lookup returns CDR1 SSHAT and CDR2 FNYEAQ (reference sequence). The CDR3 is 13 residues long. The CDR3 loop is CASSLSRGEKLFF.